Here is one TCR beta chain with its context. Its antigen is not identified. The data originate from a study of cytomegalovirus exposure and HLA in healthy donors. Study-level points and caveats: Solely CMV serostatus was available to characterize immune exposure. In a later analysis, compared with equally common non-associated chains, HLA-associated beta chains were more expanded. A few CMV-associated chains proved CMV antigen-specific in vitro.

Amplification used 60 Vbeta primers and 13 Jbeta primers. Sequencing used immunoSEQ multiplex PCR; TCRdb keeps in-frame clones, though not all of them. This table holds 120,000 to 150,000 clones, 80% found once. The TCR originated in a male donor in good health and CMV-seronegative. The sequencing sample was made of PBMCs.

In nucleotides, the CDR3 is TGCGCCAGCAGCTTGGGGCTAATCCGGGGGGGTTATAGCAATCAGCCCCAGCATTTT. Protein: CASSLGLIRGGYSNQPQHF. V usage is TRBV4-1 and J usage is TRBJ1-5; TRBD1 is a possible D gene (5 bases). V lost 5 bases and J 0 bases, leaving 23 bases between the germline ends. Germline V CDR1 and CDR2: MGHRA, YSYEKL. The CDR3 is made up of 19 amino acids.